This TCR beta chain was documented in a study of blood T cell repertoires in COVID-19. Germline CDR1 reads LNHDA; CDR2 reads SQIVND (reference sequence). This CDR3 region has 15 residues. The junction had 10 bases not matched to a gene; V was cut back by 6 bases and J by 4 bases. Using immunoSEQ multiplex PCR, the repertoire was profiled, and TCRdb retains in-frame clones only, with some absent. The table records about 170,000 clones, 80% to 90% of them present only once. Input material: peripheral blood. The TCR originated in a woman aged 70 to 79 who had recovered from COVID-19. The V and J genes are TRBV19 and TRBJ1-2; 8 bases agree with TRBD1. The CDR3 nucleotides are TGTGCCAGTAGCCCAAAAACAGGGGGGAGCTATGGCTACACCTTC. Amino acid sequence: CASSPKTGGSYGYTF.